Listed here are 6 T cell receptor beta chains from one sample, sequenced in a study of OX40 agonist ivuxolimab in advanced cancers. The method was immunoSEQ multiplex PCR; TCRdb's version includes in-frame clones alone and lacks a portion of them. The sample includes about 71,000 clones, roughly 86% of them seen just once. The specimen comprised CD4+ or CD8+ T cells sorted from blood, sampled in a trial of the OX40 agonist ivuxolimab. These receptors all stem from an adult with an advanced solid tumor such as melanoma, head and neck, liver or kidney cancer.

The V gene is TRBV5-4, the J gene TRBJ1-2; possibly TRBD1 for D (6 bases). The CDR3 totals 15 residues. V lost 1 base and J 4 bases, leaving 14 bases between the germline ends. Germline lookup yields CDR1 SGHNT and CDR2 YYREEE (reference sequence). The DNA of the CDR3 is TGTGCCAGCAGCTTGAAGTCGGGGGCCGGCTATGGCTACACCTTC. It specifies CASSLKSGAGYGYTF.

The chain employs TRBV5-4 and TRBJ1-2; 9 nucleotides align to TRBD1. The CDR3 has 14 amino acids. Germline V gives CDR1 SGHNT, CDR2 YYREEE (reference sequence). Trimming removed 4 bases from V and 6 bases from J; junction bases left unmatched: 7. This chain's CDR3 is CASSPLDRGDGYTF. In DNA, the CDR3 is TGTGCCAGCAGCCCGTTGGACAGGGGCGATGGCTACACCTTC.

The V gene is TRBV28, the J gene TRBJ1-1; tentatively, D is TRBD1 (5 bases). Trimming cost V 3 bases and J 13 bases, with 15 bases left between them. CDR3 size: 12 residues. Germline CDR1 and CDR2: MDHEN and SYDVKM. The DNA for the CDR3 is TGTGCCAGCAGTTTTTGGGGCGATATGGTTTTCTTT. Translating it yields CASSFWGDMVFF.

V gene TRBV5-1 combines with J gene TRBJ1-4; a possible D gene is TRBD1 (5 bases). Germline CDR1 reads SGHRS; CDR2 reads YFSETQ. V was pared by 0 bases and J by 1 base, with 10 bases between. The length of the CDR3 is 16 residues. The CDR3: CASSLGAGQTNEKLFF. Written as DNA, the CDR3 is TGCGCCAGCAGCTTGGGTGCAGGGCAAACTAATGAAAAACTGTTTTTT.

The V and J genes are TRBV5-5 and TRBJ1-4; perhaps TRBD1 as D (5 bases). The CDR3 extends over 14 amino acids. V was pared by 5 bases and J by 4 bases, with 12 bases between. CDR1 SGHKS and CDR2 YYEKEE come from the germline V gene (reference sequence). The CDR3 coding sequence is TGTGCCAGCAGGGGGGACGGATTTAATGAAAAACTGTTTTTT. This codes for CASRGDGFNEKLFF.

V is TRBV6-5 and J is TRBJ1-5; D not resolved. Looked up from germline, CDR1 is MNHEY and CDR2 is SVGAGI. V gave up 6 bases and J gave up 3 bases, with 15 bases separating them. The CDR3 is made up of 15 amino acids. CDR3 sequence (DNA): TGTGCCAGCAGACTCTCGGCGACAACCAATCAGCCCCAGCATTTT. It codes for CASRLSATTNQPQHF.